This record concerns one TCR beta chain sequence. How the authors handled the data: Estimates of nucleated cell counts were drawn from the amplification of reference gene primers. The table came from immunoSEQ multiplex PCR; TCRdb's copy has only in-frame clones and leaves some out. V and J calls and clone size are those listed in that table; D and trimming were worked out from the DNA. The data show 150,000 to 200,000 clones, roughly 77% seen once. These data originate in a study of blood T cell repertoires in COVID-19. Study in general: Nucleic acid was either cDNA or gDNA, and it came from T cells, B-cell-depleted T cells, or PBMCs.

Seattle-derived patients entered the study during active infection and were followed longitudinally. V lost 6 bases and J lost 3, with 12 bases in between. The CDR3 is made up of 13 amino acids. Germline V gene sequence: CDR1 SNHLY, CDR2 FYNNEI. V usage is TRBV2 and J usage is TRBJ2-7; D call uncertain. This TCR was sampled from a woman of 80 years or more with COVID-19, enrolled during active disease. The sequenced sample was peripheral blood. This chain's CDR3 is CASSKNYNYEQYF. For the CDR3, the DNA is TGTGCCAGCAGCAAAAATTACAACTACGAGCAGTACTTC.